The table lists the clone carrying this TCR beta chain with a few counts. Its target is not known. Trimming removed 7 bases at V and 5 bases at J, with 21 bases between. This CDR3 has 15 residues. Germline V lookup: CDR1 SEHNR, CDR2 FQNEAQ (reference sequence). RNA transcripts served as the template for amplifying TCR beta CDR3 regions. The TCR CDR3 was amplified in a first-round RT-PCR using the HTBI primer set. Using its own MiXCR run on the multiplex PCR reads, TCRdb lists one record per CDR3 protein. The sample gives nearly 600,000 distinct CDR3 sequences, approximately 15% of which show up once; roughly 6.9% is in the top ten. The sample is drawn from a study of T cells in Graves' hyperthyroidism and ophthalmopathy. General study findings and limits: Stable hyperthyroidism was told apart from ophthalmopathy by a model built on 13 V-J features.

Exclusion criteria comprised uncontrolled infection, other autoimmune disease, pregnancy or lactation. The chain links TRBV7-9 to TRBJ2-7; TRBD2 is a possible D gene (5 bases). This TCR was recovered from a woman aged 18-29 years with Graves' ophthalmopathy. Sequences were obtained from blood. CDR3 loop: CASTLLSGSRNEQYF. DNA of the CDR3: TGTGCCAGCACCCTGCTCTCGGGGTCCCGGAACGAGCAGTACTTC.